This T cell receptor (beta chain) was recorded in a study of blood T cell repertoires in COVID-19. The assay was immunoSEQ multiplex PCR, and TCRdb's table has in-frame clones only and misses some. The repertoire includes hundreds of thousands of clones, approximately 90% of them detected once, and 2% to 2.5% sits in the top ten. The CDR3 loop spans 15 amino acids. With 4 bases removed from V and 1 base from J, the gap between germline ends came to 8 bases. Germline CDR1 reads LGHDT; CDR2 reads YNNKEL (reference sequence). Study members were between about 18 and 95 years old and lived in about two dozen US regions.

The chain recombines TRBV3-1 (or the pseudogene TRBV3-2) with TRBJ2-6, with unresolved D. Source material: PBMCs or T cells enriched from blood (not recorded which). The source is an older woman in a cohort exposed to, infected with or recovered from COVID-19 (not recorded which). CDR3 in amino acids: CASSLGRSGANVLTF. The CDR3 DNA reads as TGTGCCAGCAGCCTCGGCAGGTCTGGGGCCAACGTCCTGACTTTC.